Below, one T cell receptor beta chain is given with its context. Per the original data handling: It was from reference gene primer amplification that nucleated cell counts were estimated. Libraries were prepared by immunoSEQ multiplex PCR; TCRdb keeps only in-frame clonotypes and omits some of them. That table is the source of V, J and clone size, and D and trimming were worked out from the DNA. Among 200,000 to 300,000 clones listed, approximately 89% were seen once. The data originate from a study of blood T cell repertoires in COVID-19. Across the whole study: Spain, Italy and the United States supplied samples that represented acute and convalescent COVID-19. In each case, the material was cDNA or gDNA derived from T cells, B-cell-depleted T cells, or PBMCs.

The CDR3 runs to 15 residues. Germline V gene sequence: CDR1 SGHTA, CDR2 FQGNSA. V gave up 1 base and J gave up 4 bases, with 14 bases separating them. This clonotype was sampled from a woman aged 45 to 65 with acute or convalescent COVID-19. J is TRBJ2-7 and V is TRBV7-2; D is possibly TRBD1 (6 bases). Input material: peripheral blood. CDR3 DNA sequence: TGTGCCAGCAGCTTAGGATCCCAGGGGCTTTACGAGCAGTACTTC. This translates into CASSLGSQGLYEQYF.